This passage covers 9 T cell receptor beta chains from one sample sequenced in a study of PD-1 blockade in classical Hodgkin lymphoma. Clones were read by immunoSEQ multiplex PCR, and TCRdb kept only the in-frame ones, dropping some. The sample has 25,000 to 35,000 clones; 70% to 80% are singletons. Time point noted: cycle 4 day 1 (C4D1), after less than seven weeks of nivolumab. Every patient experienced relapse after autologous stem cell transplantation, and brentuximab vedotin exposure varied. The sample was peripheral blood mononuclear cells (PBMCs), taken before the fourth cycle of nivolumab. All receptors derive from a human donor with classical Hodgkin lymphoma.

The chain employs TRBV7-3 and TRBJ2-3; 7 positions match TRBD2. Per germline, CDR1 SGHTA and CDR2 FQGTGA. With V trimmed by 4 bases and J by 5 bases, 18 bases remained unmatched. The CDR3 covers 18 residues. Here the CDR3 DNA reads TGTGCCAGCAGCTCTACTCCCCCGGGGCCGGGGGGTAGAGATACGCAGTATTTT. Protein product: CASSSTPPGPGGRDTQYF.

The chain couples TRBV6-5 to TRBJ1-5; 11 bases map to TRBD1. The V and J ends lost 6 bases and 8 bases, in that order; junction bases with no gene match: 6. This CDR3 is 14 amino acids long. Looked up from germline, CDR1 is MNHEY and CDR2 is SVGAGI. The CDR3, as DNA: TGTGCCAGCAGCCTTGGACAGGGGGCTGAGCCCCAGCATTTT. Its translation is CASSLGQGAEPQHF.

This chain connects TRBV28 to TRBJ2-7; possible D gene TRBD1, 5 bases. The CDR3 consists of 15 residues. Germline lookup yields CDR1 MDHEN and CDR2 SYDVKM. V gave up 8 bases and J gave up 6 bases, with 23 bases separating them. CDR3 region: CASDRNVAARGEQYF. CDR3 coding DNA: TGTGCCAGCGACCGAAACGTTGCGGCTAGGGGCGAGCAGTACTTC.

The gene calls are TRBV27 and TRBJ1-6; maybe TRBD1 (6 bases). Germline lookup yields CDR1 MNHEY and CDR2 SMNVEV (reference sequence). Trimming shortened V by 0 bases and J by 5 bases, and 14 bases separated the two germline ends. CDR3 length: 17 residues. The CDR3: CASSLSKGVGHNSPLHF. The CDR3 DNA reads as TGTGCCAGCAGTTTATCGAAGGGGGTAGGCCATAATTCACCCCTCCACTTT.

The chain combines TRBV7-2 with TRBJ1-6, with 7 bases lining up with TRBD1. Germline assignment: CDR1 SGHTA and CDR2 FQGNSA. The CDR3 totals 16 residues. V lost 6 bases to trimming and J lost 6 bases; unmatched junction nucleotides: 11. CDR3 amino acids: CASRRNPGQINSPLHF. The CDR3 DNA follows: TGTGCCAGCAGGCGGAATCCGGGACAGATTAATTCACCCCTCCACTTT.

The chain recombines TRBV4-1 with TRBJ1-3; D remains ambiguous. The CDR3 extends over 15 amino acids. Trimming shortened V by 1 base and J by 2 bases, and 9 bases separated the two germline ends. Germline V CDR1 and CDR2: MGHRA, YSYEKL. The CDR3 protein is CASSQGLLPGNTIYF. The CDR3 nucleotides read TGCGCCAGCAGCCAAGGGTTACTCCCTGGAAACACCATATATTTT.

The chain links TRBV27 to TRBJ2-7; D is tentatively TRBD1 or TRBD2 (7 bases each). The length of the CDR3 is 14 residues. Germline CDR1 MNHEY, CDR2 SMNVEV (reference sequence). V lost 4 bases and J 8 bases, leaving 18 bases between the germline ends. In nucleotides, the CDR3 is TGTGCCAGCAGTTCAGGGGGGGCCATTGCCAAGCAGTACTTC. Amino acid sequence: CASSSGGAIAKQYF.

CDR3 in DNA: TGCGCCAGCAGCCAAGATAGGAACACTGAAGCTTTCTTT. Translation: CASSQDRNTEAFF. This chain uses TRBV4-1 with TRBJ1-1; D gene uncertain. Trimming took off 0 bases at V and 1 base at J, with 3 bases between the two ends. CDR3 length equals 13 residues. From germline, CDR1 is MGHRA and CDR2 YSYEKL.

The V and J genes are TRBV10-3 and TRBJ1-2; 10 bases align to TRBD1. This CDR3 comprises 15 residues. Germline loops: CDR1 ENHRY, CDR2 SYGVKD. Trimming removed 8 bases from V and 8 bases from J; junction bases left unmatched: 14. CDR3 sequence: CAIALTGGGLEGYTF. CDR3 DNA: TGTGCCATCGCCCTGACAGGGGGCGGCTTGGAGGGCTACACCTTC.